The subject of this entry is one T cell receptor beta chain. The CDR3 extends over 13 amino acids. CDR1 SGHAT and CDR2 FQNNGV come from the germline V gene. V was pared by 8 bases and J by 3 bases, with 4 bases of the junction left unmatched. The sample belongs to a study of blood T cell repertoires in COVID-19. Original analysis: The assay estimated nucleated cells by amplifying reference gene primers. Some clones are missing from TCRdb's copy, which holds only in-frame ones; the method was immunoSEQ multiplex PCR. Clone size and V and J calls were adopted from that table, with D and trimming inferred from the DNA. Among a few hundred thousand clones listed, about 86% were seen once. Each recovered donor of Cohort 3 presented with two negative PCRs, clearance, or symptom resolution.

The specimen was PBMCs or T cells enriched from blood (not recorded which). This clonotype was obtained from a man aged 50 to 59 who had recovered from COVID-19. This chain connects TRBV11-2 to TRBJ2-7; 10 nucleotides align to TRBD2. CDR3 DNA sequence: TGTGCCAGCCGCTGGACTAGCGGCTACGAGCAGTACTTC. As protein: CASRWTSGYEQYF.